This T cell receptor (beta chain) emerged from a study of neurological immune-mediated disorders. Study-level background: The disease course was relapsing-remitting in 31 and secondary progressive in about 9% of the 34 multiple sclerosis patients.

The cDNA was produced through 5'RACE with 10-nucleotide random UMIs. One entry per CDR3 protein results from TCRdb running MiXCR on the 5' RACE reads. The table shows approximately 89,000 distinct CDR3 sequences, with roughly 4.5% occurring only once. V lost 7 bases to trimming and J lost 5 bases, with 8 bases between them. The CDR3 consists of 11 residues. Germline V gene lookup returns CDR1 MNHNS and CDR2 SASEGT. Whole-study findings and limits: The multiple sclerosis repertoire cluster was not associated with any clinical or MRI feature.

This clonotype occurred many times. Its antigen is still unknown. Time point described: longitudinal time-point 3. Where libraries were unsorted, they were derived from 2 million PBMCs stored at -80 degrees C. The chain combines TRBV6-1 with TRBJ2-5; no reliable D call. The clonotype comes from a woman aged 55-70 years with multiple sclerosis. What was sequenced was PBMCs. The CDR3 loop is CASNGWETQYF. CDR3 nucleotide sequence: TGTGCCAGCAACGGGTGGGAGACCCAGTACTTC.